One T cell receptor beta chain is described in this entry. Its antigen is not known. The data are from a study of shared clonotypes between healthy human individuals. Study summary: The donor group consisted of a couple of women and a few men, aged 18 to 49.

In germline, CDR1 is MNHEY, CDR2 SVGAGI. The CDR3 is made up of 15 amino acids. V shed 5 bases, J shed 2 bases, and the junction held 3 bases outside the gene matches. Notes on the study in general: The naive CD4 repertoires of several donors were compared, and approximately 4.7% of clonotypes were shared. Naive subsets tended to show greater estimated richness than memory subsets.

The repertoire was sequenced with immunoSEQ multiplex PCR; TCRdb's copy has only in-frame clones and lacks some. The sample contains a few million clones, 80% to 95% of which appear only once. Sequences were obtained from naive CD4+ T cells from PBMCs. Subset here: CD45RA+ positively selected. The chain has TRBV6-5 and TRBJ2-7; 13 nucleotides align to TRBD2. The source of this sequence is a man in his late teens or twenties in good health. Some clones in this sample may be carry-over from other donors' samples. This CDR3 is CASSQTSGGTYEQYF. Here the CDR3 DNA reads TGTGCCAGCAGTCAGACTAGCGGGGGGACCTACGAGCAGTACTTC.